This T cell receptor (beta chain) stems from a study of T-cell memory formation after mild COVID-19. Study-level points and caveats: Clones which contracted sat mainly in CM and EM if CD4+, and in EMRA if CD8+.

For this clonotype: Antigen: not known.

TCRdb reprocessed the 5' RACE reads via MiXCR and lists one record per CDR3 protein. This sample has fewer than 150,000 distinct CDR3 sequences, with about 24% found just once. The clonotype was recovered from a man between 18 and 35 years old who had mild COVID-19 (a few samples of this study predate the infection). Cell type and time point are not known. Sequencing was done on a sample of PBMCs or a T cell subset sorted from them (not recorded which).

CDR3 amino acids: CASSQRSSYNEQFF. The CDR3 coding sequence is TGCGCCAGCAGCCAAAGGAGCTCCTACAATGAGCAGTTCTTC. This chain connects TRBV4-1 to TRBJ2-1, with unresolved D. The CDR3 is 14 amino acids. Germline V gene lookup returns CDR1 MGHRA and CDR2 YSYEKL. V was clipped by 2 bases and J by 0 bases, with 5 bases between them.